This entry concerns a single TCR beta chain. A single base separates this from a much larger clone, so it may be a read error. The data stem from a study of early T cells in non-severe SARS-CoV-2 infection. Each CDR3 protein is one row after TCRdb ran MiXCR on the 5' RACE reads. This repertoire shows 25,000 to 35,000 distinct CDR3 sequences, 3.9% found once; its top ten account for around 8.8%. This CDR3 spans 15 amino acids. The V gene's germline CDR1 is SNHLY and CDR2 FYNNEI. Trimming took 4 bases from V and 0 from J, leaving 9 bases between them. The clonotype originates from an adult who was a healthcare worker with PCR-confirmed SARS-CoV-2 infection or an uninfected control (not recorded which). This chain links TRBV2 with TRBJ2-2; D remains unclear. Sequenced input: whole blood. The CDR3 DNA follows: TGTGCCAGCAGTGGGGCAGATGCGAACACCGGGGAGCTGTTTTTT. Encoded protein: CASSGADANTGELFF. Supplemented by reference TRBV2 and TRBJ2-2, the full variable domain reads EPEVTQTPSHQVTQMGQEVILRCVPISNHLYFYWYRQILGQKVEFLVSFYNNEISEKSEIFDDQFSVERPDGSNFTLKIRSTKLEDSAMYFCASSGADANTGELFFGEGSRLTVL.